These 24 T cell receptor beta chains were sequenced from one sample in a study of blood T cell repertoires in COVID-19. Here immunoSEQ multiplex PCR was the method, and the copy in TCRdb shows in-frame clones only, minus some. The sample lists about 61,000 clones; 85% to 90% were seen once. Sequenced sample: peripheral blood. Receptors originate from a woman aged 80 or older with active COVID-19.

CDR3 protein: CATVLGRNPYEQYF. The CDR3 DNA reads TGTGCCACCGTGTTGGGCAGGAATCCTTACGAGCAGTACTTC. The J gene is TRBJ2-7, the V gene TRBV2; D gene ambiguous. The CDR3 runs to 14 residues. Germline V CDR1 and CDR2: SNHLY, FYNNEI. Trimming cost V 10 bases and J 4 bases, with 20 bases left between them.

The CDR3 loop reads CASSPGNTGELFF. CDR3 bases: TGTGCCAGCAGCCCAGGGAACACCGGGGAGCTGTTTTTT. The chain carries TRBV5-8 and TRBJ2-2; unclear D gene. Trimming took 4 bases from V and 1 from J, leaving 5 bases between them. The CDR3 totals 13 residues. In germline, CDR1 is SGHTS, CDR2 YDEGEE.

The chain recombines TRBV18 with TRBJ1-1; D is unclear. CDR1 is KGHSH, CDR2 LQKENI, per germline. The CDR3 loop spans 11 amino acids. V lost 6 bases and J 7 bases, leaving 9 bases between the germline ends. The CDR3 coding sequence is TGTGCCAGCTCCCGCGGCGGTGAAGCTTTCTTT. Translating it yields CASSRGGEAFF.

This chain joins TRBV7-9 and TRBJ2-5, with D unclear. The CDR3 has 13 residues. Per germline, CDR1 SEHNR and CDR2 FQNEAQ (reference sequence). Trimming cost V 1 base and J 4 bases, with 7 bases left between them. The CDR3, as DNA: TGTGCCAGCAGCTTAGTGACGGGAGAGACCCAGTACTTC. Amino acids: CASSLVTGETQYF.

This sequence joins TRBV5-1 and TRBJ1-6; a weak D match, TRBD1 (6 bases). V dropped 4 bases and J dropped 11 bases, with 10 bases sitting between them. Per the germline V gene, CDR1 is SGHRS and CDR2 is YFSETQ. This CDR3 spans 12 amino acids. The CDR3 loop reads CASSEQGTPLHF. In DNA form, the CDR3 reads TGCGCCAGCAGCGAACAGGGAACACCCCTCCACTTT.

This chain links TRBV20-1 with TRBJ2-5; D not certain. Trimming left V 3 bases short and J 6 bases short, with 8 bases between. This CDR3 contains 11 residues. Germline-derived CDR1 and CDR2 are DFQATT and SNEGSKA (reference sequence). CDR3 sequence: CSASSTQTQYF. The CDR3 coding sequence is TGCAGTGCTAGTTCTACGCAGACCCAGTACTTC.

V usage is TRBV18 and J usage is TRBJ1-5; D unclear. Germline CDR1 and CDR2: KGHSH and LQKENI. With 4 bases removed from V and 5 bases from J, the gap between germline ends came to 12 bases. CDR3 size: 14 residues. CDR3: CASSLYQRDQPQHF. The CDR3 coding sequence is TGTGCCAGCTCACTATATCAACGGGATCAGCCCCAGCATTTT.

The V gene is TRBV12-3 or TRBV12-4, the J gene TRBJ1-5, with 7 nucleotides matching TRBD1. The CDR3 runs to 13 residues. The trim removed 6 bases at V and 4 bases at J, leaving 3 bases unmatched. This chain's CDR3 is CASRSQGNQPQHF. The CDR3 DNA reads TGTGCCAGCAGATCACAGGGGAATCAGCCCCAGCATTTT.

The chain uses TRBV24-1 and TRBJ2-7; maybe TRBD2 (5 bases). The germline CDR1 and CDR2 sequences are KGHDR and SFDVKD. This CDR3 region has 13 residues. V lost 4 bases and J lost 3, with 9 bases in between. Here the CDR3 reads CATSDGGNYEQYF. As DNA, the CDR3 is TGTGCCACCAGTGACGGAGGAAACTACGAGCAGTACTTC.

The V gene is TRBV9, the J gene TRBJ2-2, with 8 bases aligning to TRBD2. This CDR3 is 15 amino acids long. V shed 2 bases and J 4 bases; nucleotides not matched to a gene: 4. The germline CDR1 and CDR2 sequences are SGDLS and YYNGEE. The CDR3 DNA reads as TGTGCCAGCAGCGTGATAGCGGGGTTCACCGGGGAGCTGTTTTTT. This sequence encodes CASSVIAGFTGELFF.

The rearrangement links TRBV21-1 to TRBJ1-1; TRBD1, the table's D call, was not compared with the DNA. TRBV21-1 is a recognized pseudogene. The CDR3 is 15 residues long. The DNA for the CDR3 is TGTGCCAGCAGCAGCTGGACAGGGGGGAACACTGAAGCTTTCTTT. Protein: CASSSWTGGNTEAFF.

The rearrangement links TRBV5-1 to TRBJ2-5, with 10 positions matching TRBD1. Trimming cost V 0 bases and J 5 bases; bases outside gene matches: 7. In germline, CDR1 is SGHRS, CDR2 YFSETQ. CDR3 length: 16 amino acids. CDR3 DNA: TGCGCCAGCAGCTTGGAGGGACAGGGGTTCGGGGAGACCCAGTACTTC. Translating gives CASSLEGQGFGETQYF.

The V call is TRBV4-3, the J call TRBJ2-3, with D tentatively TRBD2 (5 bases). Germline CDR1 is LGHNA and CDR2 is YSLEER. Trimming left V 1 base short and J 4 bases short, with 12 bases between. CDR3 length: 15 residues. The CDR3 loop is CASSQGPQRADTQYF. CDR3 sequence (DNA): TGCGCCAGCAGCCAAGGACCACAGAGGGCAGATACGCAGTATTTT.

The chain uses TRBV7-2 and TRBJ1-5; 7 bases agree with TRBD1. Germline V CDR1 and CDR2: SGHTA, FQGNSA. The V and J ends lost 5 bases and 4 bases, in that order; junction bases with no gene match: 8. The CDR3 contains 15 residues. The CDR3 bases are TGTGCCAGCAGCACAGCCGGGACAGAAAATCAGCCCCAGCATTTT. Amino acids: CASSTAGTENQPQHF.

The chain couples TRBV30 to TRBJ1-2; 7 positions match TRBD1. With V trimmed by 4 bases and J by 5 bases, 7 bases remained unmatched. The CDR3 has 13 amino acids. From germline, CDR1 is GTSNPN and CDR2 SVGIG (reference sequence). CDR3 DNA sequence: TGTGCCTGGAACCGGGACAGACCTTATGGCTACACCTTC. Its protein is CAWNRDRPYGYTF.

The CDR3 DNA reads as TGCGCCAGCTCTACCGGGAGCACAGATACGCAGTATTTT. Amino acid sequence: CASSTGSTDTQYF. V and J are TRBV5-1 and TRBJ2-3, with D uncertain. Germline V gives CDR1 SGHRS, CDR2 YFSETQ. This CDR3 is 13 amino acids long. V lost 7 bases to trimming and J lost 0 bases, with 9 bases between them.

The V call is TRBV29-1, the J call TRBJ1-1, with D perhaps matching TRBD1 (5 bases). Trimming pared 4 bases from V and 9 bases from J, leaving 21 bases between. Germline V gene sequence: CDR1 SQVTM, CDR2 ANQGSEA. The CDR3 runs 14 residues. CDR3 DNA sequence: TGCAGCGTTGGATTTACCGGGACTCTGGGGAAAGCTTTCTTT. Its protein is CSVGFTGTLGKAFF.

J is TRBJ2-1 and V is TRBV5-1, with 7 positions matching TRBD1. V shed 4 bases and J 2 bases; nucleotides not matched to a gene: 6. The CDR3 covers 15 residues. In germline, CDR1 is SGHRS, CDR2 YFSETQ. The CDR3 sequence: CASSTGEIPYNEQFF. The CDR3 coding sequence is TGCGCCAGCAGCACAGGGGAAATTCCCTACAATGAGCAGTTCTTC.

The rearrangement uses TRBV6-5 and TRBJ1-1; no clear D. The length of the CDR3 is 13 residues. V was trimmed by 5 bases and J by 1 base, leaving 8 bases between them. The germline CDR1 and CDR2 sequences are MNHEY and SVGAGI. CDR3 nucleotides: TGTGCCAGCAGTAACCGGAGGAACACTGAAGCTTTCTTT. Translated: CASSNRRNTEAFF.

This clone was detected only a few times. In nucleotides, the CDR3 is TGTGCCAGCAGCCCCCAGCAGGTGGGAGGAGAAAAACTGTTTTTT. Protein sequence: CASSPQQVGGEKLFF. The rearrangement uses TRBV7-2 and TRBJ1-4; no clear D. This CDR3 is built from 15 residues. CDR1 is SGHTA and CDR2 is FQGNSA in the germline V gene. V was shortened by 5 bases and J by 8 bases, with 18 bases between the two germline ends.

The chain carries TRBV6-5 and TRBJ2-3, with TRBD1 matching over 9 bases. The CDR3 consists of 14 residues. V shed 7 bases, J shed 4 bases, and the junction held 6 bases outside the gene matches. Per the germline V gene, CDR1 is MNHEY and CDR2 is SVGAGI. CDR3 residues: CASMRGQGADTQYF. The CDR3 DNA reads as TGTGCCAGCATGAGGGGACAGGGCGCAGATACGCAGTATTTT.

The chain joins TRBV7-2 to TRBJ2-2; no clear D. The V and J ends lost 0 bases and 2 bases respectively, with 4 bases between them. CDR3 length: 14 residues. In germline, CDR1 is SGHTA, CDR2 FQGNSA. CDR3: CASSLARNTGELFF. The CDR3 DNA reads TGTGCCAGCAGCTTAGCTAGAAACACCGGGGAGCTGTTTTTT.

This CDR3 reads CASSYSRAGGPYEQYF. The CDR3 DNA is TGTGCCAGCAGTTACTCAAGAGCGGGGGGGCCCTACGAGCAGTACTTC. This chain links TRBV6-2 or TRBV6-3 with TRBJ2-7; 10 bases map to TRBD2. From germline, CDR1 is MNHEY and CDR2 SVGEGT. Trimming took 0 bases from V and 2 from J; bases not matched to a gene: 4. CDR3 length: 16 residues.

J is TRBJ2-1 and V is TRBV9, with D possibly TRBD2 on 6 matching bases. CDR1 is SGDLS and CDR2 is YYNGEE in the germline V gene. The CDR3 sequence is 15 residues long. V lost 0 bases, J lost 9 bases, and 16 bases lay in between. Here the CDR3 DNA reads TGTGCCAGCAGCGTAGACGGCGGGGCTTTCGGTGAGCAGTTCTTC. This sequence encodes CASSVDGGAFGEQFF.